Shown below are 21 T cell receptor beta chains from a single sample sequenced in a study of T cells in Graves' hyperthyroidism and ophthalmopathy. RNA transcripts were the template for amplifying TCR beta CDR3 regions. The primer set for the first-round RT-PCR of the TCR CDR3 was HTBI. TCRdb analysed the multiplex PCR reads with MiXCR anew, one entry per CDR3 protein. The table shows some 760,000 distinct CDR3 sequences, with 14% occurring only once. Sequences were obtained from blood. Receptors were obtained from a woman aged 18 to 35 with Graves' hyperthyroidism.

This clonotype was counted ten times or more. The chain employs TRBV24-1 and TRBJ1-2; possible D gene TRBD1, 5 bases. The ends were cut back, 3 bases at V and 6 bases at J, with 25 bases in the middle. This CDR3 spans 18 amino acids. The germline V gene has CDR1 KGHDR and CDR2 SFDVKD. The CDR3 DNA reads TGTGCCACCAGTGATGCCGTGTCAATGACAAGGGGCGCAGATGGCTACACCTTC. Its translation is CATSDAVSMTRGADGYTF.

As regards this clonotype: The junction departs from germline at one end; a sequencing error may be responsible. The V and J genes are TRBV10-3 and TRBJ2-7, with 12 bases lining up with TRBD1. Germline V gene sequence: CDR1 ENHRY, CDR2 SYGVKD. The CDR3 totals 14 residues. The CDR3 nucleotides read TGTGCCGTGGGACAGGGGGCCTCCCTCTACGGGCAGTACTTC. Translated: CAVGQGASLYGQYF.

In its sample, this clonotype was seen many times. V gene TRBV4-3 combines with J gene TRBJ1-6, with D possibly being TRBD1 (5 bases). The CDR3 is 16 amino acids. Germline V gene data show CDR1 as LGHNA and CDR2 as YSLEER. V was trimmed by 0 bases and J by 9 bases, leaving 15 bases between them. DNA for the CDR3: TGCGCCAGCAGCCAAGATGTCACAGGAGGCTTTTCACCCCTCCACTTT. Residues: CASSQDVTGGFSPLHF.

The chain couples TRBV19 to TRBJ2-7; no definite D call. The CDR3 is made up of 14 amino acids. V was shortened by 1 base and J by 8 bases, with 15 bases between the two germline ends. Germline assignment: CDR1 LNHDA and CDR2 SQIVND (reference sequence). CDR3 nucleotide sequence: TGTGCCAGTAGTATAGGTTCAATATTATCGCAGCAGTACTTC. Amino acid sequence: CASSIGSILSQQYF.

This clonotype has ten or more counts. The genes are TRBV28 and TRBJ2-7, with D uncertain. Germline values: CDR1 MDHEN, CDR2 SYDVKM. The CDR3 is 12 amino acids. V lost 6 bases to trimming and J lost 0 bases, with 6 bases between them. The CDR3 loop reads CASSTPSYEQYF. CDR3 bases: TGTGCCAGCAGCACCCCCTCCTACGAGCAGTACTTC. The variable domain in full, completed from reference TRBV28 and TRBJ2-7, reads DVKVTQSSRYLVKRTGEKVFLECVQDMDHENMFWYRQDPGLGLRLIYFSYDVKMKEKGDIPEGYSVSREKKERFSLILESASTNQTSMYLCASSTPSYEQYFGPGTRLTVT.

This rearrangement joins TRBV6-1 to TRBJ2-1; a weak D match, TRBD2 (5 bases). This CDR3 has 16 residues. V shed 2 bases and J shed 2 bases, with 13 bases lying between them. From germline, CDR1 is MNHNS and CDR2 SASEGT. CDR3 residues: CASSESVWEPYNEQFF. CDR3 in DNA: TGTGCCAGCAGTGAATCCGTGTGGGAGCCCTACAATGAGCAGTTCTTC.

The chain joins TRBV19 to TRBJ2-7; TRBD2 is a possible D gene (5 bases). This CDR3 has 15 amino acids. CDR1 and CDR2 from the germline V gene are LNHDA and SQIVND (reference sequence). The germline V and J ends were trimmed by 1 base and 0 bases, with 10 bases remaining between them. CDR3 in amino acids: CASSIASLSSYEQYF. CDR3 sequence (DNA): TGTGCCAGTAGTATAGCTAGCCTGAGCTCCTACGAGCAGTACTTC.

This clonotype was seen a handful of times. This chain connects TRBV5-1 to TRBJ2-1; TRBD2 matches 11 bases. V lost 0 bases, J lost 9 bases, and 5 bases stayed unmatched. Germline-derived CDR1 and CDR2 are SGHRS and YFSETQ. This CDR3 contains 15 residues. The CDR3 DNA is TGCGCCAGCAGCTTGGAACTAGCGGGAGCGGCTGAGCAGTTCTTC. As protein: CASSLELAGAAEQFF.

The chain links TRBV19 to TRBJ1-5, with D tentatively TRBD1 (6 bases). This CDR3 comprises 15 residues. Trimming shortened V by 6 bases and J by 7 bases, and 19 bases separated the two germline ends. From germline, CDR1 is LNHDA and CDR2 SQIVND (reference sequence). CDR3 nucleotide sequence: TGTGCCAGTAGCCCTCCACTGGCAGGGGTCCAGCCCCAGCATTTT. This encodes CASSPPLAGVQPQHF.

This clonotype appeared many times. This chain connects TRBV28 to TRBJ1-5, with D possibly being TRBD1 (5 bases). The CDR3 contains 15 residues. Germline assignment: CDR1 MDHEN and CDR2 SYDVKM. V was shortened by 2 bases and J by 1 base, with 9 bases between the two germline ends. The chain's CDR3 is CASSLEGLSNQPQHF. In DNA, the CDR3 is TGTGCCAGCAGTTTAGAGGGGCTCAGCAATCAGCCCCAGCATTTT. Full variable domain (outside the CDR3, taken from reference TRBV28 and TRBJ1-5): DVKVTQSSRYLVKRTGEKVFLECVQDMDHENMFWYRQDPGLGLRLIYFSYDVKMKEKGDIPEGYSVSREKKERFSLILESASTNQTSMYLCASSLEGLSNQPQHFGDGTRLSIL.

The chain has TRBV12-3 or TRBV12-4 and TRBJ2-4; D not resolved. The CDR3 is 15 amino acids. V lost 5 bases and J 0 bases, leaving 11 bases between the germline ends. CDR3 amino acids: CASSLSRLAKNIQYF. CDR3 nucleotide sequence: TGTGCCAGCAGTCTCTCCAGGCTAGCCAAAAACATTCAGTACTTC.

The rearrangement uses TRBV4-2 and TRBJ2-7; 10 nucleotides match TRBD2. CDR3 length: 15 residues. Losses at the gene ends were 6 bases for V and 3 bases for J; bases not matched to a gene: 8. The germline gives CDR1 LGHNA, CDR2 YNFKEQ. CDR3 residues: CASSRAGTSVYEQYF. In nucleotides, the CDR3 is TGTGCCAGCAGTAGAGCGGGGACTAGCGTCTACGAGCAGTACTTC.

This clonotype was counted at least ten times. CDR3 in amino acids: CASRGGRGANTEAFF. CDR3 DNA: TGTGCCAGCAGGGGGGGTCGCGGGGCCAACACTGAAGCTTTCTTT. The chain joins TRBV11-2 to TRBJ1-1; maybe TRBD1 (5 bases). The germline gives CDR1 SGHAT, CDR2 FQNNGV. The CDR3 contains 15 residues. Trimming left V 6 bases short and J 2 bases short, with 16 bases between.

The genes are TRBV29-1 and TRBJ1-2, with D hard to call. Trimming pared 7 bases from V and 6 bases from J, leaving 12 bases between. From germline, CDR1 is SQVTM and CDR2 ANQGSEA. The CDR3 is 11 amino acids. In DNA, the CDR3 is TGCAGCGCCCGAGGGCGGGATGGCTACACCTTC. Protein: CSARGRDGYTF.

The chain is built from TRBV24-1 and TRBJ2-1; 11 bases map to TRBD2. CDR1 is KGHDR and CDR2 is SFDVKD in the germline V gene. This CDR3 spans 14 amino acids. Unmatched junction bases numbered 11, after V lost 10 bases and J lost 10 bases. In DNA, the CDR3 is TGTGCCACATCGCGACTAGCGGGATACGGGGAGCAGTTCTTC. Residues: CATSRLAGYGEQFF.

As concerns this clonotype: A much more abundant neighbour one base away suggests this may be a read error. CDR3 nucleotides: TGCGCCAGCAGCTTGGTGGGCTCGGCGTACAATGAGCAGTACTTC. Translation: CASSLVGSAYNEQYF. The chain links TRBV5-1 to TRBJ2-1, with no clear D. The better agreement between TRBJ2-7 and the DNA end casts doubt on the J call. The CDR3 covers 15 residues. CDR1 is SGHRS and CDR2 is YFSETQ in the germline V gene.

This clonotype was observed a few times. As DNA, the CDR3 is TGTGCCAGCAGCTTTCGACTGGGAGGCGGATACAATGAGCAGTTCTTC. Translated: CASSFRLGGGYNEQFF. This sequence joins TRBV11-3 and TRBJ2-1; maybe TRBD2 (6 bases). Trimming removed 3 bases at V and 4 bases at J, with 16 bases between. The CDR3 covers 16 residues. Germline V gives CDR1 SGHNT, CDR2 YENEEA.

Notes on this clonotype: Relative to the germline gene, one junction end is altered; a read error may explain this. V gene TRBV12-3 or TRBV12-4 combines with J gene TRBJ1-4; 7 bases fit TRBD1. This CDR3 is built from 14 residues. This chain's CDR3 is CASRNRGTSEKLFF. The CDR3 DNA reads TGTGCCAGCAGGAACAGGGGAACTAGTGAAAAACTGTTTTTT.

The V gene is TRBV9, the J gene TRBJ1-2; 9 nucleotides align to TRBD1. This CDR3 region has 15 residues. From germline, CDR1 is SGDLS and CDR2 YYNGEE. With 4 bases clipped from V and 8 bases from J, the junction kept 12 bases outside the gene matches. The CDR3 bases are TGTGCCAGCAGCACGGGACAGGGAGTTTCGGCCGGCTACACCTTC. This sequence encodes CASSTGQGVSAGYTF.

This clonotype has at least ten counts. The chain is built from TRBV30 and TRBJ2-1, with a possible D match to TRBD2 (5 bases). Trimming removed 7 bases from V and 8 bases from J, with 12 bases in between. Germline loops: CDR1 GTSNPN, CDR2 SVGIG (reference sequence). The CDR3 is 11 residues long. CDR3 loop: CASDSADEQFF. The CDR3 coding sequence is TGTGCCTCGGACTCTGCTGATGAGCAGTTCTTC.

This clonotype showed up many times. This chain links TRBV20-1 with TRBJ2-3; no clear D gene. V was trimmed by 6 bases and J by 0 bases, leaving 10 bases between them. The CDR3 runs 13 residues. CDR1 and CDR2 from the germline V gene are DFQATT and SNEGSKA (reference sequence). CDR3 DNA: TGCAGTGCCCCCGGCAGGAGCACAGATACGCAGTATTTT. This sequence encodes CSAPGRSTDTQYF.